A single sample is the source of the 20 T cell receptor beta chains below, sequenced in a study of lymphopenia after photon versus proton radiotherapy. Data came from immunoSEQ multiplex PCR; TCRdb stores just in-frame clones and leaves some out. Here the sample spans under 80,000 clones, roughly 86% being singletons. The sequences come from peripheral blood, collected from a patient treated with photon-based radiotherapy. All receptors derive from a man aged 35-49 years with gastric cancer.

This clone was seen just once. In DNA form, the CDR3 reads TGTGCCAGCAGCACAAGACCGGCCGAAAAACTGTTTTTT. This translates into CASSTRPAEKLFF. The chain uses TRBV9 and TRBJ1-4; D gene uncertain. Germline V CDR1 and CDR2: SGDLS, YYNGEE. Trimming shortened V by 4 bases and J by 8 bases, and 12 bases separated the two germline ends. This CDR3 is built from 13 residues. Drawing the rest from reference TRBV9 and TRBJ1-4, the complete variable domain is DSGVTQTPKHLITATGQRVTLRCSPRSGDLSVYWYQQSLDQGLQFLIQYYNGEERAKGNILERFSAQQFPDLHSELNLSSLELGDSALYFCASSTRPAEKLFFGSGTQLSVL.

The chain combines TRBV19 with TRBJ1-4; the match to TRBD1 covers 8 bases. This CDR3 region has 12 residues. V dropped 8 bases and J dropped 7; count of bases not matched to a gene: 3. Germline V CDR1 and CDR2: LNHDA, SQIVND (reference sequence). As DNA, the CDR3 is TGTGCCAGTTCGGACAGGGCTGAAAAACTGTTTTTT. Encoded protein: CASSDRAEKLFF. Together with reference TRBV19 and TRBJ1-4, the CDR3 gives the full variable domain: DGGITQSPKYLFRKEGQNVTLSCEQNLNHDAMYWYRQDPGQGLRLIYYSQIVNDFQKGDIAEGYSVSREKKESFPLTVTSAQKNPTAFYLCASSDRAEKLFFGSGTQLSVL.

The chain employs TRBV6-4 and TRBJ2-1, with 7 nucleotides matching TRBD1. In germline, CDR1 is MRHNA, CDR2 SNTAGT. The CDR3 has 13 residues. The V segment lost 5 bases and the J segment 10 bases; nucleotides outside the gene matches: 8. The CDR3 sequence: CASSMTGSKEQFF. The CDR3 coding sequence is TGTGCCAGCAGTATGACAGGGTCAAAGGAGCAGTTCTTC.

The chain is built from TRBV15 and TRBJ1-2; 7 bases match TRBD1. The CDR3 spans 14 residues. Trimming cost V 5 bases and J 6 bases; bases outside gene matches: 9. Germline lookup yields CDR1 LNHNV and CDR2 YYDKDF (reference sequence). CDR3 region: CATSRRARGDGYTF. CDR3 DNA sequence: TGTGCCACCAGCCGACGAGCCAGGGGGGATGGCTACACCTTC.

The V and J genes are TRBV2 and TRBJ2-4; TRBD1 or TRBD2 may be the D gene (5 bases each). Trimming stripped 7 bases from V and 0 bases from J, with 16 bases between. The length of the CDR3 is 16 residues. CDR1 and CDR2 (germline): SNHLY, FYNNEI. CDR3 bases: TGTGCCAGCACCAGCGCGCACGGGACAGCCAAAAACATTCAGTACTTC. Translated, it gives CASTSAHGTAKNIQYF. Using reference TRBV2 and TRBJ2-4 for the parts outside the CDR3, the full variable domain is EPEVTQTPSHQVTQMGQEVILRCVPISNHLYFYWYRQILGQKVEFLVSFYNNEISEKSEIFDDQFSVERPDGSNFTLKIRSTKLEDSAMYFCASTSAHGTAKNIQYFGAGTRLSVL.

The chain recombines TRBV6-5 with TRBJ1-6; tentatively, D is TRBD1 (6 bases). This CDR3 is built from 14 residues. The germline V and J ends were trimmed by 5 bases and 7 bases, with 12 bases remaining between them. CDR1 MNHEY and CDR2 SVGAGI come from the germline V gene. The CDR3, as DNA: TGTGCCAGCAGTAGCAGAACAGGGAATTCACCCCTCCACTTT. Protein: CASSSRTGNSPLHF.

The chain links TRBV2 to TRBJ1-1, with a tentative D call TRBD1 (5 bases). CDR3 length equals 15 residues. Germline CDR1 is SNHLY and CDR2 is FYNNEI. V lost 7 bases and J lost 5, with 20 bases in between. The CDR3 nucleotides are TGTGCCAGCATCGTCGACCAGGGTATAAGGACTGAAGCTTTCTTT. Its translation: CASIVDQGIRTEAFF.

This clone is a singleton in its sample. V gene TRBV27 combines with J gene TRBJ1-2; D unresolved. This CDR3 is 14 amino acids long. The germline V gene has CDR1 MNHEY and CDR2 SMNVEV (reference sequence). The V end was cut by 2 bases, the J end by 0 bases, with 7 bases between. The CDR3 loop reads CASSLKKANYGYTF. CDR3 sequence (DNA): TGTGCCAGCAGTTTAAAGAAAGCTAACTATGGCTACACCTTC.

This chain uses TRBV7-9 with TRBJ1-5; tentative D call: TRBD1 (6 bases). Germline loops: CDR1 SEHNR, CDR2 FQNEAQ (reference sequence). The CDR3 contains 13 residues. Trimming pared 5 bases from V and 11 bases from J, leaving 16 bases between. The CDR3 DNA sequence: TGTGCCAGCAGCGCCGACAGGTGGGGGTCCCAGCATTTT. Translated, it gives CASSADRWGSQHF. The complete variable domain, with remaining parts taken from reference TRBV7-9 and TRBJ1-5, reads DTGVSQNPRHKITKRGQNVTFRCDPISEHNRLYWYRQTLGQGPEFLTYFQNEAQLEKSRLLSDRFSAERPKGSFSTLEIQRTEQGDSAMYLCASSADRWGSQHFGDGTRLSIL.

This clone has only one observation. In nucleotides, the CDR3 is TGTGCCAGCAGCTTAGAAGGGGTCGAGCAGTACTTC. It specifies CASSLEGVEQYF. The chain employs TRBV7-2 and TRBJ2-7, with D maybe TRBD1 (5 bases). The CDR3 consists of 12 residues. Germline CDR1 and CDR2: SGHTA and FQGNSA. The V end lost 1 base, the J end lost 6 bases, and 7 bases lay between the germline ends.

This chain connects TRBV6-5 to TRBJ2-5, with D uncertain. Per germline, CDR1 MNHEY and CDR2 SVGAGI. The CDR3 contains 12 residues. V dropped 7 bases and J dropped 2 bases, with 8 bases sitting between them. The CDR3 DNA sequence: TGTGCCAGCACAGGACCACAAGAGACCCAGTACTTC. This encodes CASTGPQETQYF.

The CDR3 nucleotides are TGTGCCAGCAGGAGGGCAGTTGGGGTTCTAGCCAAAAACATTCAGTACTTC. It yields the protein CASRRAVGVLAKNIQYF. The chain is built from TRBV11-2 and TRBJ2-4; TRBD2 might be the D (5 bases). CDR3 length: 17 residues. Germline assignment: CDR1 SGHAT and CDR2 FQNNGV. Trimming left V 6 bases short and J 0 bases short, with 18 bases between.

The rearrangement joins TRBV5-1 to TRBJ2-3; the D gene is possibly TRBD2 (5 bases). V shed 6 bases and J shed 2 bases, with 10 bases lying between them. The CDR3 length is 13 residues. Germline CDR1 SGHRS, CDR2 YFSETQ. For the CDR3, the DNA is TGCGCCAGCAATGCCGGACTCACAGATACGCAGTATTTT. Translation gives CASNAGLTDTQYF.

The chain has TRBV9 and TRBJ1-3, with a tentative D call TRBD1 (6 bases). The CDR3 is 17 residues long. V gave up 3 bases and J gave up 0 bases, with 16 bases separating them. CDR1 and CDR2 (germline): SGDLS, YYNGEE. The CDR3 is CASSETGTKNSGNTIYF. CDR3 coding DNA: TGTGCCAGCAGCGAAACAGGGACAAAAAACTCTGGAAACACCATATATTTT.

CDR3 DNA: TGCGCCAGCAGCCAAGATCAGGGTCGGGATACGCAGTATTTT. Translating gives CASSQDQGRDTQYF. The chain uses TRBV4-3 and TRBJ2-3, with a weak D call TRBD1 (5 bases). Germline CDR1 LGHNA, CDR2 YSLEER. The CDR3 covers 14 residues. Trimming pared 0 bases from V and 6 bases from J, leaving 10 bases between.

The genes are TRBV1 and TRBJ1-4; the table's TRBD1 call for D was not verified on the DNA. TRBV1 is a pseudogene locus. The CDR3 is 17 amino acids. CDR3 in DNA: TGCACCAGCAGCTCGGACAGGGGGTGGCGAACTAATGAAAAACTGTTTTTT. Its protein is CTSSSDRGWRTNEKLFF.

The chain recombines TRBV9 with TRBJ1-1; the D is unclear. Trimming removed 7 bases at V and 3 bases at J, with 7 bases between. The germline gives CDR1 SGDLS, CDR2 YYNGEE. The CDR3 totals 11 residues. The CDR3 region is CASASDTEAFF. CDR3 nucleotide sequence: TGTGCCAGCGCTAGCGACACTGAAGCTTTCTTT. The full variable domain, rest sourced from reference TRBV9 and TRBJ1-1, is DSGVTQTPKHLITATGQRVTLRCSPRSGDLSVYWYQQSLDQGLQFLIQYYNGEERAKGNILERFSAQQFPDLHSELNLSSLELGDSALYFCASASDTEAFFGQGTRLTVV.

The rearrangement uses TRBV7-9 and TRBJ1-2; 8 bases fit TRBD1. CDR1 and CDR2 (germline): SEHNR, FQNEAQ (reference sequence). The CDR3 covers 14 residues. The V segment lost 1 base and the J segment 7 bases; nucleotides outside the gene matches: 5. The CDR3 coding sequence is TGTGCCAGCAGCTTAGACCAGGGGGCGAGTGGCTACACCTTC. Encoded protein: CASSLDQGASGYTF.

The J gene is TRBJ1-1, the V gene TRBV7-3, with D unclear. Germline assignment: CDR1 SGHTA and CDR2 FQGTGA. The CDR3 extends over 15 amino acids. Trimming cost V 0 bases and J 0 bases, with 8 bases left between them. This CDR3 is CASSLTGYMNTEAFF. The CDR3 nucleotides read TGTGCCAGCAGCTTAACGGGGTACATGAACACTGAAGCTTTCTTT.

The rearrangement uses TRBV19 and TRBJ1-4, with 10 nucleotides matching TRBD1. In germline, CDR1 is LNHDA, CDR2 SQIVND (reference sequence). Trimming removed 4 bases from V and 0 bases from J; junction bases left unmatched: 11. The CDR3 runs 19 residues. The CDR3 spells CASSTPPGTGVATNEKLFF. CDR3 DNA sequence: TGTGCCAGTAGTACCCCCCCCGGGACAGGGGTTGCAACTAATGAAAAACTGTTTTTT. Complete variable domain (other parts from reference TRBV19 and TRBJ1-4): DGGITQSPKYLFRKEGQNVTLSCEQNLNHDAMYWYRQDPGQGLRLIYYSQIVNDFQKGDIAEGYSVSREKKESFPLTVTSAQKNPTAFYLCASSTPPGTGVATNEKLFFGSGTQLSVL.